This T cell receptor (beta chain) stems from a study of cytomegalovirus exposure and HLA in healthy donors. Study-wide results and limits: Across all donors, roughly uniform sequencing depth was an assumption of the presence/absence analyses. Researchers counted about 150 TCR beta chains as cytomegalovirus-associated. Prior analysis indicated that the majority of TCR beta V segments exhibited productivity approximately 90% or approximately 30% of the time.

On this clone: Its specificity is unknown.

This CDR3 has 13 amino acids. The V end lost 6 bases, the J end lost 7 bases, and 13 bases lay between the germline ends. In germline, CDR1 is MNHEY, CDR2 SVGAGI. Primers: 60 Vbeta forward and 13 Jbeta reverse. Measured with immunoSEQ multiplex PCR; TCRdb has only the in-frame clones, and not every one. The data contain nearly 200,000 clones, approximately 83% of them seen just once; the ten biggest clones take up roughly 0.098%. Sample: PBMCs. The chain couples TRBV6-5 to TRBJ2-1, with D unclear. The sequence was collected from a boy aged 2 to 10 in good health and CMV-seronegative. CDR3 coding DNA: TGTGCCAGCAGCCCCCCGCGGCCTAATGAGCAGTTCTTC. This gives the protein CASSPPRPNEQFF.